The 31 T cell receptor beta chains below come from one sample, sequenced in a study of blood T cell repertoires in COVID-19. TCRdb keeps only in-frame clones here, not all; method: immunoSEQ multiplex PCR. This table has 200,000 to 250,000 clones, roughly 80% appearing once. Sequencing was done on a sample of peripheral blood. These TCRs come from a woman aged 55-75 years who had recovered from COVID-19.

The chain uses TRBV27 and TRBJ1-4; D possibly corresponds to TRBD1 (5 bases). CDR1 is MNHEY, CDR2 SMNVEV, per germline (reference sequence). The germline V and J ends were trimmed by 8 bases and 4 bases, with 14 bases remaining between them. This CDR3 contains 14 residues. CDR3 nucleotide sequence: TGTGCCAGCCGGCGGCAGGGCCTTAATGAAAAACTGTTTTTT. Its translation: CASRRQGLNEKLFF.

The gene calls are TRBV9 and TRBJ2-3, with 8 bases lining up with TRBD2. V shed 3 bases, J shed 6 bases, and the junction held 12 bases outside the gene matches. The CDR3 has 16 residues. Germline V gene sequence: CDR1 SGDLS, CDR2 YYNGEE. Here the CDR3 DNA reads TGTGCCAGCAGCGGAACTATCGGGGGGGCCTCTGATACGCAGTATTTT. Its translation is CASSGTIGGASDTQYF.

This chain joins TRBV19 and TRBJ2-5; D is ambiguous. This CDR3 spans 12 amino acids. Trimming stripped 1 base from V and 5 bases from J, with 5 bases between. Germline V gives CDR1 LNHDA, CDR2 SQIVND (reference sequence). In DNA, the CDR3 is TGTGCCAGTAGTATAGGCCGGGAGACCCAGTACTTC. Amino acid sequence: CASSIGRETQYF.

The V and J genes are TRBV7-9 and TRBJ2-7, with 12 bases aligning to TRBD2. Germline CDR1 SEHNR, CDR2 FQNEAQ (reference sequence). J lost 2 bases, V lost 2 bases, and 1 base had no gene match. The CDR3 consists of 15 residues. Here the CDR3 DNA reads TGTGCCAGCAGCTTATCTAGCGGGGGGGCCTACGAGCAGTACTTC. It codes for CASSLSSGGAYEQYF.

The chain uses TRBV6-4 and TRBJ2-1; 11 bases align to TRBD1. Germline assignment: CDR1 MRHNA and CDR2 SNTAGT. The CDR3 totals 13 residues. The V segment lost 9 bases and the J segment 3 bases; nucleotides outside the gene matches: 1. The CDR3 region is CASGTGGYNEQFF. DNA of the CDR3: TGTGCCAGTGGGACAGGGGGCTACAATGAGCAGTTCTTC.

In this sample, this clone turned up a few times. V gene TRBV3-1 (or the pseudogene TRBV3-2) combines with J gene TRBJ2-5, with TRBD2 matching 8 bases. CDR1 and CDR2 (germline): LGHDT, YNNKEL (reference sequence). CDR3 size: 15 residues. V shed 3 bases, J shed 4 bases, and the junction held 7 bases outside the gene matches. The CDR3 sequence: CASSHLAGRVETQYF. For the CDR3, the DNA is TGTGCCAGCAGCCATTTAGCGGGGAGGGTAGAGACCCAGTACTTC.

The rearrangement uses TRBV27 and TRBJ2-7, with 8 bases that match TRBD1. Germline-derived CDR1 and CDR2 are MNHEY and SMNVEV (reference sequence). The CDR3 extends over 13 amino acids. V shed 8 bases and J 7 bases; nucleotides not matched to a gene: 10. The CDR3 DNA follows: TGTGCCAGCGGCGGACAGGGTCTTGAAGAGCAGTACTTC. This gives the protein CASGGQGLEEQYF.

The chain is built from TRBV7-9 and TRBJ2-7; a possible D gene is TRBD2 (5 bases). The CDR3 spans 14 residues. V gave up 1 base and J gave up 3 bases, with 10 bases separating them. CDR1 is SEHNR and CDR2 is FQNEAQ in the germline V gene (reference sequence). The CDR3 reads CASSLVIRGYEQYF. The CDR3 region has the DNA TGTGCCAGCAGCTTAGTGATCCGGGGCTACGAGCAGTACTTC.

The sample holds one count of this clone. The V gene is TRBV11-2, the J gene TRBJ2-7; the D gene is possibly TRBD2 (5 bases). Trimming stripped 5 bases from V and 4 bases from J, with 15 bases between. The germline CDR1 and CDR2 sequences are SGHAT and FQNNGV. The CDR3 loop spans 14 amino acids. The CDR3 region has the DNA TGTGCCAGCAGCCTGTCAGCCCGAGGGTACGAGCAGTACTTC. It translates to CASSLSARGYEQYF. The variable domain in full, with the rest retrieved from reference TRBV11-2 and TRBJ2-7, is EAGVAQSPRYKIIEKRQSVAFWCNPISGHATLYWYQQILGQGPKLLIQFQNNGVVDDSQLPKDRFSAERLKGVDSTLKIQPAKLEDSAVYLCASSLSARGYEQYFGPGTRLTVT.

The rearrangement uses TRBV5-6 and TRBJ2-4; D is perhaps TRBD2 (5 bases). The CDR3 has 17 residues. Germline V lookup: CDR1 SGHDT, CDR2 YYEEEE. Trimming stripped 3 bases from V and 6 bases from J, with 22 bases between. CDR3 region: CASSWSRLHLAGNIQYF. The CDR3, as DNA: TGTGCCAGCAGCTGGAGCCGACTGCACCTAGCTGGAAACATTCAGTACTTC.

This chain uses TRBV9 with TRBJ1-2, with unresolved D. Germline CDR1 reads SGDLS; CDR2 reads YYNGEE. Trimming took off 0 bases at V and 5 bases at J, with 11 bases between the two ends. This CDR3 contains 14 residues. CDR3 bases: TGTGCCAGCAGCGTAGGCCCCCAGGTGTATGGCTACACCTTC. Encoded protein: CASSVGPQVYGYTF. Filled out from reference TRBV9 and TRBJ1-2, the complete variable domain reads DSGVTQTPKHLITATGQRVTLRCSPRSGDLSVYWYQQSLDQGLQFLIQYYNGEERAKGNILERFSAQQFPDLHSELNLSSLELGDSALYFCASSVGPQVYGYTFGSGTRLTVV.

This chain links TRBV7-2 with TRBJ2-7; 13 nucleotides agree with TRBD2. CDR3 length: 18 residues. The V gene's germline CDR1 is SGHTA and CDR2 FQGNSA. V shed 7 bases and J 5 bases; nucleotides not matched to a gene: 17. The CDR3 region is CASTELRTSGGHTDEQYF. The CDR3 region has the DNA TGTGCCAGCACCGAACTTCGGACTAGCGGGGGCCATACGGACGAGCAGTACTTC.

This clone was picked up one time. The chain carries TRBV5-4 and TRBJ1-1, with D possibly being TRBD1 (6 bases). V lost 3 bases and J 10 bases, leaving 13 bases between the germline ends. The CDR3 totals 12 residues. The germline CDR1 and CDR2 sequences are SGHNT and YYREEE (reference sequence). The CDR3, as DNA: TGTGCCAGCAGCTCGGGGGGGCCTGGAGCTTTCTTT. Translated, it gives CASSSGGPGAFF.

This clone was counted once. V and J are TRBV5-3 and TRBJ2-5, with D possibly matching TRBD2 (5 bases). TRBV5-3 is given ORF status, its function remaining uncertain. V gave up 6 bases and J gave up 5 bases, with 14 bases separating them. The CDR3 has 13 amino acids. In DNA, the CDR3 is TGTGCCAGAAAAGGCGGGCTGGAGGAGACCCAGTACTTC. Translated: CARKGGLEETQYF.

This clone is a singleton in its sample. The J gene is TRBJ1-5, the V gene TRBV13, with 9 nucleotides matching TRBD1. CDR1 and CDR2 from the germline V gene are PRHDT and FYEKMQ (reference sequence). V was pared by 6 bases and J by 1 base, with 4 bases of the junction left unmatched. CDR3 length: 15 residues. The CDR3 region has the DNA TGTGCCAGCAGACGACAGGGGGAAAGCAATCAGCCCCAGCATTTT. This sequence encodes CASRRQGESNQPQHF.

The rearrangement links TRBV27 to TRBJ1-4, with TRBD1 matching 8 bases. Germline CDR1 and CDR2: MNHEY and SMNVEV (reference sequence). The CDR3 covers 14 residues. With 5 bases clipped from V and 8 bases from J, the junction kept 7 bases outside the gene matches. The CDR3 coding sequence is TGTGCCAGCAGTCTCAGGGGGCTCGGGGAAAAACTGTTTTTT. This sequence encodes CASSLRGLGEKLFF.

The chain links TRBV30 to TRBJ1-2; 8 bases fit TRBD1. The CDR3 covers 14 residues. V gave up 7 bases and J gave up 4 bases; unmatched junction bases: 11. CDR1 is GTSNPN, CDR2 SVGIG, per germline (reference sequence). CDR3 sequence: CASSTGQGGYGYTF. The CDR3 DNA sequence: TGTGCCTCATCTACCGGACAGGGAGGCTATGGCTACACCTTC.

V gene TRBV29-1 combines with J gene TRBJ1-3; no clear D. Germline CDR1 reads SQVTM; CDR2 reads ANQGSEA. The CDR3 extends over 15 amino acids. V lost 7 bases and J lost 0, with 16 bases in between. The CDR3 DNA reads TGCAGCGCTCTCCCCCGACACGACTCTGGAAACACCATATATTTT. Protein product: CSALPRHDSGNTIYF. Using reference TRBV29-1 and TRBJ1-3 for the parts outside the CDR3, the full variable domain is SAVISQKPSRDICQRGTSLTIQCQVDSQVTMMFWYRQQPGQSLTLIATANQGSEATYESGFVIDKFPISRPNLTFSTLTVSNMSPEDSSIYLCSALPRHDSGNTIYFGEGSWLTVV.

CDR3 in amino acids: CASSDLRRGGPYEQYF. The CDR3 DNA follows: TGCGCCAGCAGCGATCTACGGCGCGGGGGGCCGTACGAGCAGTACTTC. V is TRBV4-1 and J is TRBJ2-7, with 8 bases identical to TRBD2. In germline, CDR1 is MGHRA, CDR2 YSYEKL. V was clipped by 5 bases and J by 4 bases; unmatched bases: 13. The CDR3 is 16 amino acids.

The chain couples TRBV27 to TRBJ1-6; no firm D call. Germline values: CDR1 MNHEY, CDR2 SMNVEV (reference sequence). With 5 bases removed from V and 6 bases from J, the gap between germline ends came to 14 bases. The CDR3 has 15 residues. The CDR3 is CASSLGVIGNSPLHF. DNA for the CDR3: TGTGCCAGCAGTCTCGGGGTAATCGGTAATTCACCCCTCCACTTT.

The chain employs TRBV2 and TRBJ1-4; the D gene is possibly TRBD1 (5 bases). The V gene's germline CDR1 is SNHLY and CDR2 FYNNEI. V shed 2 bases and J shed 4 bases, with 11 bases lying between them. The CDR3 spans 15 residues. The CDR3 DNA reads TGTGCCAGCAGTGAAACAGCGGGGCATAATGAAAAACTGTTTTTT. Its translation is CASSETAGHNEKLFF.

The J gene is TRBJ2-7, the V gene TRBV30; 10 bases match TRBD1. Germline-derived CDR1 and CDR2 are GTSNPN and SVGIG (reference sequence). V was clipped by 1 base and J by 7 bases; unmatched bases: 4. The CDR3 totals 13 residues. The DNA for the CDR3 is TGTGCCTGGAGTGGACAGGGGGCGTGGGAGCAGTACTTC. The encoded protein is CAWSGQGAWEQYF.

The chain recombines TRBV15 with TRBJ2-5, with TRBD2 matching 8 bases. With 1 base clipped from V and 6 bases from J, the junction kept 10 bases outside the gene matches. CDR3 length: 16 amino acids. Germline CDR1 is LNHNV and CDR2 is YYDKDF (reference sequence). The CDR3 DNA is TGTGCCACCAGCAGAGCTGGCGGGGGGCCGGGGAAGACCCAGTACTTC. Its translation is CATSRAGGGPGKTQYF.

The V gene is TRBV7-8, the J gene TRBJ1-5; TRBD1 aligns across 8 bases. Germline CDR1 is SGHVS and CDR2 is FQNEAQ. This CDR3 contains 15 residues. The V segment lost 5 bases and the J segment 3 bases; nucleotides outside the gene matches: 6. CDR3 region: CASSPRTGTNQPQHF. The CDR3 bases are TGTGCCAGCAGCCCCAGGACAGGGACCAATCAGCCCCAGCATTTT.

The chain combines TRBV24-1 with TRBJ2-1; D remains ambiguous. Trimming pared 6 bases from V and 8 bases from J, leaving 13 bases between. The CDR3 covers 13 residues. Germline CDR1 and CDR2: KGHDR and SFDVKD. For the CDR3, the DNA is TGTGCCACCAGTACGATAGATGGAGATGAGCAGTTCTTC. This codes for CATSTIDGDEQFF.

CDR3 loop: CASSRSSRETQYF. CDR3 coding DNA: TGTGCCAGCAGCCGGTCTAGCAGGGAGACCCAGTACTTC. V usage is TRBV7-8 and J usage is TRBJ2-5; D might be TRBD2 (5 bases). CDR3 length: 13 residues. From germline, CDR1 is SGHVS and CDR2 FQNEAQ. Trimming cost V 5 bases and J 5 bases, with 12 bases left between them.

The gene calls are TRBV30 and TRBJ1-1; the D is unclear. Germline CDR1 is GTSNPN and CDR2 is SVGIG (reference sequence). The V and J ends lost 4 bases and 0 bases respectively, with 9 bases between them. This CDR3 has 13 residues. This chain's CDR3 is CAWTDYLNTEAFF. The CDR3 nucleotides are TGTGCCTGGACCGACTATTTGAACACTGAAGCTTTCTTT.

The chain is built from TRBV19 and TRBJ2-7, with D possibly matching TRBD2 (6 bases). Germline CDR1 LNHDA, CDR2 SQIVND (reference sequence). The CDR3 sequence is 15 residues long. V lost 7 bases to trimming and J lost 3 bases, with 19 bases between them. CDR3 sequence: CASKEGLDNLYEQYF. CDR3 bases: TGTGCCAGTAAGGAGGGTTTAGATAACCTCTACGAGCAGTACTTC.

CDR3 amino acids: CASSVQTSGGGGDTQYF. The CDR3 region has the DNA TGTGCCAGCAGCGTGCAGACTAGCGGGGGTGGTGGAGATACGCAGTATTTT. The rearrangement links TRBV3-1 (or the pseudogene TRBV3-2) to TRBJ2-3; TRBD2 agrees at 12 bases. The CDR3 is 17 residues long. Germline trimming cut 5 bases from V and 5 bases from J; bases unmatched to any gene: 11. CDR1 is LGHDT and CDR2 is YNNKEL in the germline V gene (reference sequence).

Only a few counts were recorded for this clone. Here the CDR3 DNA reads TGTGCCAGCAGCTCCAGGAGCGGGGGGTACGAGCAGTACTTC. This gives the protein CASSSRSGGYEQYF. This chain uses TRBV5-4 with TRBJ2-7; TRBD2 agrees at 9 bases. CDR1 is SGHNT and CDR2 is YYREEE in the germline V gene (reference sequence). With 3 bases clipped from V and 4 bases from J, the junction kept 5 bases outside the gene matches. This CDR3 contains 14 residues. Full variable domain (outside the CDR3, taken from reference TRBV5-4 and TRBJ2-7): ETGVTQSPTHLIKTRGQQVTLRCSSQSGHNTVSWYQQALGQGPQFIFQYYREEENGRGNFPPRFSGLQFPNYSSELNVNALELDDSALYLCASSSRSGGYEQYFGPGTRLTVT.

This clone was counted a single time. The rearrangement joins TRBV9 to TRBJ2-7; a possible D gene is TRBD2 (6 bases). There are 16 residues in the CDR3. Between the trimmed V and J ends, which lost 4 bases and 7 bases, there was a span of 24 bases. Per the germline V gene, CDR1 is SGDLS and CDR2 is YYNGEE. Here the CDR3 DNA reads TGTGCCAGCAGCTTACTCGGAGGGTACACCCAGGGAGAGCAGTACTTC. The encoded protein is CASSLLGGYTQGEQYF.